Sequencing of this T cell receptor (beta chain) was carried out in a study of shared clonotypes between healthy human individuals. In the study overall: Per-donor plates numbered three CD4 naive, three CD4 memory, two CD8 naive and one CD8 memory.

Some clones are missing from TCRdb's copy, which holds only in-frame ones; the method was immunoSEQ multiplex PCR. The sample contains around 2.5 million clones, more than 85% of which appear only once. The J segment lost 11 bases and the V segment lost 1 base, leaving 9 bases of the junction unmatched. CDR3 size: 13 residues. The germline CDR1 and CDR2 sequences are GTSNPN and SVGIG (reference sequence). Sequenced: naive CD4+ T cells from PBMCs. Subset noted: CD45RA+ positively selected. The receptor was isolated from a man aged 18 to 29 in good health. Some clones in this sample may be carry-over from other donors' samples. The V gene is TRBV30, the J gene TRBJ1-1, with 8 bases aligning to TRBD1. In DNA, the CDR3 is TGTGCCTGGAGTGCCGACAGGGGACAGAGGGCTTTCTTT. Residues: CAWSADRGQRAFF.